Following are 6 T cell receptor beta chains from one sample sequenced in a study of human T cells and chemical hapten exposure. TCRdb re-derived calls from the RACE reads in MiXCR, one entry per CDR3 protein. The sample holds under 300,000 distinct CDR3 sequences; around 7.7% are singletons and the top ten take roughly 1.2%. Time point here: pre-sensitization, week 0. This sample's treatment: therapeutic diphenylcyclopropenone sensitization with weekly scalp DPC. This material consisted of whole blood, taken in connection with sensitization to the hapten diphenylcyclopropenone (DPC). These receptors all stem from a man younger than 35 with alopecia areata. Some clones in this sample may be carry-over from other donors' samples.

This clonotype was seen many times. V usage is TRBV6-5 and J usage is TRBJ2-1; TRBD2 aligns across 7 bases. The CDR3 length is 17 residues. Unmatched junction bases numbered 7, after V lost 2 bases and J lost 0 bases. The V gene's germline CDR1 is MNHEY and CDR2 SVGAGI. CDR3 bases: TGTGCCAGCAGTTACAGTGAAGCGGGAAGCTCCTACAATGAGCAGTTCTTC. It is translated as CASSYSEAGSSYNEQFF.

Ten or more counts support this clonotype. J is TRBJ2-1 and V is TRBV6-2 or TRBV6-3; D remains unclear. The CDR3 loop spans 14 amino acids. V was trimmed by 0 bases and J by 9 bases, leaving 12 bases between them. Germline V gene sequence: CDR1 MNHEY, CDR2 SVGEGT. The CDR3 bases are TGTGCCAGCAGTTACTCTAAAAAGGCACGTGAGCAGTTCTTC. Residues: CASSYSKKAREQFF.

The V gene is TRBV28, the J gene TRBJ1-2; 8 positions match TRBD1. CDR1 is MDHEN and CDR2 is SYDVKM in the germline V gene. The CDR3 runs to 13 residues. V was clipped by 2 bases and J by 7 bases; unmatched bases: 3. The chain's CDR3 is CASSLNRGTGYTF. The CDR3 DNA reads as TGTGCCAGCAGTTTAAACAGGGGGACTGGCTACACCTTC.

V is TRBV14 and J is TRBJ2-2; possible D gene TRBD1, 5 bases. The V end was cut by 0 bases, the J end by 3 bases, with 14 bases between. CDR1 is SGHDN and CDR2 is FVKESK in the germline V gene. This CDR3 is 17 amino acids long. The CDR3 sequence is CASSQDRKGRDTGELFF. The CDR3 nucleotides are TGTGCCAGCAGCCAAGACCGGAAGGGGCGCGACACCGGGGAGCTGTTTTTT. The complete variable domain, with remaining parts taken from reference TRBV14 and TRBJ2-2, reads EAGVTQFPSHSVIEKGQTVTLRCDPISGHDNLYWYRRVMGKEIKFLLHFVKESKQDESGMPNNRFLAERTGGTYSTLKVQPAELEDSGVYFCASSQDRKGRDTGELFFGEGSRLTVL.

The rearrangement uses TRBV28 and TRBJ1-2; D unclear. This CDR3 spans 12 amino acids. Germline CDR1 reads MDHEN; CDR2 reads SYDVKM. Trimming removed 4 bases from V and 6 bases from J, with 9 bases in between. The DNA for the CDR3 is TGTGCCAGCAGTTCCCAACGGGATGGCTACACCTTC. The encoded protein is CASSSQRDGYTF.

This clonotype was picked up a small number of times. The V call is TRBV12-3 or TRBV12-4, the J call TRBJ1-1; D is undetermined. V lost 3 bases to trimming and J lost 5 bases, with 7 bases between them. CDR3 length equals 12 residues. This CDR3 is CASSFGWTEAFF. The CDR3 DNA reads as TGTGCCAGCAGTTTCGGGTGGACTGAAGCTTTCTTT.